The entry that follows covers one T cell receptor (beta chain) sequence. Every one of the donors was a healthy Caucasian. The data are from a study of identical twins. Trimming took 5 bases from V and 5 from J, leaving 18 bases between them. Germline V gene lookup returns CDR1 DFQATT and CDR2 SNEGSKA (reference sequence). This CDR3 comprises 14 residues. TCRdb called the 5' RACE reads again in MiXCR, with one record for every CDR3 protein. The sample holds approximately 500,000 distinct CDR3 sequences, 24% seen once. These data were also filed under a second study, of T cells expressing NK-cell markers.

This chain joins TRBV20-1 and TRBJ2-5, with D hard to call. Sample: CD4+ T cells sorted from blood. The TCR sequence derives from a woman aged 18 to 35 in good health. The CDR3 sequence: CSAPDQVGRETQYF. In nucleotides, the CDR3 is TGCAGTGCTCCCGACCAAGTAGGTCGGGAGACCCAGTACTTC.